This T cell receptor (beta chain) was sequenced for a study of control samples from healthy donors and cancer patients. Trimming at V came to 5 bases and at J to 5 bases, leaving 5 bases not matched to a gene. Germline CDR1 reads SGHNT; CDR2 reads YENEEA. This CDR3 is built from 13 residues. Data came from immunoSEQ multiplex PCR; TCRdb stores just in-frame clones and leaves some out. The repertoire holds around 130,000 clones, with around 92% as singletons. The V and J genes are TRBV11-3 and TRBJ2-5; TRBD1 matches 7 bases. The sample taken for sequencing was blood. The clonotype originates from a man in his forties or fifties in good health. The CDR3 DNA reads as TGTGCCAGCAGCCGAGGGGGCGCGGAGACCCAGTACTTC. Translation gives CASSRGGAETQYF.